The rows below give T cell receptor beta chains drawn from one sample of a study of blood T cells in healthy people across ages. MiXCR, run by TCRdb on the 5' RACE reads, gives a single entry per CDR3 protein. The sample carries some 790,000 distinct CDR3 sequences, more than 25% recorded once. Input material: blood. The receptors originated from a woman of 80 years or more in good health. The CDR3 runs from the conserved cysteine through the conserved F or W. The D gene is left open where the match is weak. Clone size appears in some rows only: once, few, many, or a class for an expanded clone.

TRBJ2-7 | NA | NA | TRBV12-3/TRBV12-4 | CASSLVQAPYEQYF | TGTGCCAGCAGTTTAGTGCAGGCCCCCTACGAGCAGTACTTC
TRBJ2-3 | many | TRBD2 | TRBV4-3 | CASSQDLGLAVTDTQYF | TGCGCCAGCAGCCAAGATCTCGGACTAGCGGTTACAGATACGCAGTATTTT
TRBJ2-3 | many | NA | TRBV20-1 | CSVPPSGRLTDTQYF | TGCAGTGTTCCCCCCAGCGGACGGCTCACAGATACGCAGTATTTT
TRBJ1-2 | many | TRBD1 | TRBV5-1 | CASSSPGQGYGYTF | TGCGCCAGCAGCTCCCCGGGACAGGGCTATGGCTACACCTTC
TRBJ1-6 | NA | TRBD1 | TRBV18 | CASSYDTGGTSPLHF | TGTGCCAGCTCTTACGACACAGGGGGCACTTCACCCCTCCACTTT
TRBJ2-3 | few | NA | TRBV6-5 | CASSPGTFTDTQYF | TGTGCCAGCAGTCCCGGGACTTTCACAGATACGCAGTATTTT
TRBJ1-4 | NA | NA | TRBV18 | CASSPGRRTTNEKLFF | TGTGCCAGCTCACCAGGACGCAGAACAACTAATGAAAAACTGTTTTTT
TRBJ1-1 | few | TRBD1 | TRBV6-5 | CASRLRQGESTEAFF | TGTGCCAGCAGACTCAGACAGGGGGAGAGCACTGAAGCTTTCTTT
TRBJ2-5 | NA | TRBD1 | TRBV9 | CASSPRTGVGRGAYNEQYF | TGTGCCAGCAGCCCCCGGACAGGGGTGGGTCGGGGGGCGTACAATGAGCAGTACTTC
TRBJ1-4 | many | NA | TRBV7-9 | CASSLPRAPLFF | TGTGCCAGCAGCTTACCCAGAGCACCTCTGTTTTTT
TRBJ2-1 | few | TRBD2 | TRBV27 | CASSLRGVNYNEQFF | TGTGCCAGCAGTTTACGGGGGGTGAACTACAATGAGCAGTTCTTC
TRBJ2-7 | NA | TRBD2 | TRBV7-2 | CASSSTGLPYEQYF | TGTGCCAGCAGCTCCACGGGACTACCCTACGAGCAGTACTTC
TRBJ1-5 | many | NA | TRBV12-3/TRBV12-4 | CASSLYGVTNQPQHF | TGTGCCAGCAGTTTATATGGGGTCACGAATCAGCCCCAGCATTTT
TRBJ1-6 | few | NA | TRBV5-6 | CASSLEISNSPLHF | TGTGCCAGCAGCTTGGAAATTAGCAATTCACCCCTCCACTTT
TRBJ2-6 | NA | TRBD1 | TRBV20-1 | CSAYPGTGANALTF | TGCAGTGCTTATCCCGGGACAGGGGCCAACGCCCTGACTTTC
TRBJ2-5 | many | TRBD2 | TRBV6-2/TRBV6-3 | CASTATSGGETQYF | TGTGCCAGCACCGCGACTAGCGGGGGTGAGACCCAGTACTTC
TRBJ2-3 | NA | TRBD1 | TRBV29-1 | CSVDRGSTDTQYF | TGCAGCGTCGACAGGGGTAGCACAGATACGCAGTATTTT
TRBJ2-5 | NA | NA | TRBV19 | CASSITRGIGETQYF | TGTGCCAGTAGTATCACCAGGGGAATTGGTGAGACCCAGTACTTC
TRBJ2-5 | many | NA | TRBV6-2/TRBV6-3 | CASSLNSHQYQETQYF | TGTGCCAGCAGCCTAAACAGCCACCAGTACCAAGAGACCCAGTACTTC
TRBJ2-7 | many | NA | TRBV6-1 | CASSEYGDSYEQYF | TGTGCCAGCAGTGAGTACGGAGACTCCTACGAGCAGTACTTC
TRBJ2-1 | few | NA | TRBV19 | CASSTPQGWSEQFF | TGTGCCAGTAGTACCCCACAGGGCTGGAGTGAGCAGTTCTTC
TRBJ2-3 | NA | TRBD1 | TRBV29-1 | CSVRGQGSTDTQYF | TGCAGCGTGAGGGGACAGGGGAGCACAGATACGCAGTATTTT
TRBJ2-5 | few | NA | TRBV7-2 | CASSSTLALDEQYF | TGTGCCAGCAGCTCGACACTAGCCTTGGATGAGCAGTACTTC
TRBJ2-1 | NA | NA | TRBV29-1 | CSVEGGGIYNEQFF | TGCAGCGTTGAAGGGGGCGGGATATACAATGAGCAGTTCTTC
TRBJ2-7 | many | TRBD1 | TRBV9 | CASSVGTGSAYEQYF | TGTGCCAGCAGCGTAGGGACAGGGAGTGCCTACGAGCAGTACTTC
TRBJ2-1 | NA | NA | TRBV27 | CASSFWGGGPSKTQFF | TGTGCCAGCAGTTTCTGGGGGGGCGGTCCCTCAAAGACCCAGTTCTTC
TRBJ2-1 | NA | NA | TRBV24-1 | CATSKRHDQETQFF | TGTGCCACCAGTAAGAGACACGATCAAGAGACCCAGTTCTTC
TRBJ2-1 | NA | NA | TRBV7-2 | CASSLLVLVHEQFF | TGTGCCAGCAGCTTACTAGTTTTAGTACATGAGCAGTTCTTC
TRBJ1-1 | NA | NA | TRBV5-1 | CASSLGSGWNAEAFF | TGCGCCAGCAGCTTGGGGTCAGGATGGAACGCTGAAGCTTTCTTT
TRBJ2-5 | NA | NA | TRBV20-1 | CSASVGAETQYF | TGCAGTGCTAGTGTGGGGGCCGAGACCCAGTACTTC
TRBJ2-1 | NA | TRBD1 | TRBV30 | CAWSKRQGNEQFF | TGTGCCTGGAGTAAAAGACAGGGGAATGAGCAGTTCTTC
TRBJ1-6 | NA | TRBD1 | TRBV20-1 | CSARDRVQGGSYNSPLHF | TGCAGTGCTCGGGACAGGGTGCAGGGGGGGTCCTATAATTCACCCCTCCACTTT
TRBJ1-1 | few | NA | TRBV7-8 | CASRRQENTEAFF | TGTGCCAGCAGGCGACAAGAGAACACTGAAGCTTTCTTT
TRBJ1-2 | many | TRBD1 | TRBV7-2 | CASSLDYSGGRGYTF | TGTGCCAGCAGCTTAGATTACTCAGGGGGACGTGGCTACACCTTC
TRBJ2-5 | many | NA | TRBV7-2 | CASSLALPARETQYF | TGTGCCAGCAGCTTAGCTCTACCAGCGCGAGAGACCCAGTACTTC
TRBJ2-3 | many | NA | TRBV7-6 | CASSVAFFSSTDTQYF | TGTGCCAGCAGCGTAGCGTTCTTCTCTAGCACAGATACGCAGTATTTT
TRBJ2-5 | NA | TRBD2 | TRBV4-1 | CASSQDPAGGYETQYF | TGCGCCAGCAGCCAAGATCCCGCGGGGGGCTACGAGACCCAGTACTTC
TRBJ2-3 | many | NA | TRBV20-1 | CSVLNSRTDTQYF | TGCAGTGTACTTAATAGCAGAACAGATACGCAGTATTTT
TRBJ2-1 | NA | NA | TRBV11-2 | CASSLVLRIYNEQFF | TGTGCCAGCAGCTTAGTCCTCCGGATTTACAATGAGCAGTTCTTC
TRBJ1-1 | few | NA | TRBV12-3/TRBV12-4 | CASTLHENTEAFF | TGTGCCAGCACCTTACACGAGAACACTGAAGCTTTCTTT
TRBJ1-5 | many | NA | TRBV28 | CASSLVRNQPQHF | TGTGCCAGCAGTTTGGTCCGCAATCAGCCCCAGCATTTT
TRBJ2-3 | many | TRBD2 | TRBV20-1 | CSARWGGQADTQYF | TGCAGTGCTAGGTGGGGGGGTCAAGCAGATACGCAGTATTTT
TRBJ1-1 | NA | TRBD1 | TRBV11-3 | CASSFHRGDLVAFF | TGTGCCAGCAGCTTTCACAGGGGCGATTTAGTAGCTTTCTTT
TRBJ2-3 | NA | TRBD2 | TRBV12-3/TRBV12-4 | CASSLVSLSSGGANTQYF | TGTGCCAGCAGTTTAGTGTCTCTGTCTAGCGGGGGTGCTAATACGCAGTATTTT
TRBJ1-2 | few | TRBD1 | TRBV9 | CASSVGGRGVSYGYTF | TGTGCCAGCAGCGTGGGAGGCAGGGGGGTGAGCTATGGCTACACCTTC
TRBJ2-1 | many | NA | TRBV6-2/TRBV6-3 | CASRSGPEQFF | TGTGCCAGCAGGAGCGGTCCTGAGCAGTTCTTC
TRBJ2-5 | few | TRBD2 | TRBV7-2 | CASSRRVGAGGETQYF | TGTGCCAGCAGCCGAAGGGTGGGGGCGGGGGGGGAGACCCAGTACTTC
TRBJ1-1 | NA | TRBD1 | TRBV7-2 | CAGSLEGTGGTAAFF | TGTGCCGGCAGCTTAGAGGGCACAGGGGGAACGGCGGCTTTCTTT
TRBJ1-2 | many | NA | TRBV20-1 | CSAEQGSYGYTF | TGCAGTGCTGAGCAGGGCTCCTATGGCTACACCTTC
TRBJ2-2 | NA | NA | TRBV7-2 | CASSPFGGTGELFF | TGTGCCAGCAGCCCCTTTGGAGGGACCGGGGAGCTGTTTTTT
TRBJ2-7 | many | NA | TRBV7-2 | CASSLFGEAQYF | TGTGCCAGCAGCTTATTTGGGGAGGCCCAGTACTTC
TRBJ2-3 | many | TRBD1 | TRBV20-1 | CSAKKTGTESTDTQYF | TGCAGTGCCAAAAAAACCGGGACAGAGAGCACAGATACGCAGTATTTT
TRBJ1-5 | NA | NA | TRBV5-1 | CASSREAGSNQPQHF | TGCGCCAGCAGCAGAGAGGCAGGGAGCAATCAGCCCCAGCATTTT
TRBJ2-1 | NA | NA | TRBV20-1 | CSAPLGGSSSYNEQFF | TGCAGTGCCCCACTCGGCGGGTCAAGCTCCTACAATGAGCAGTTCTTC
TRBJ2-1 | many | TRBD1 | TRBV7-2 | CASTTFPPRTGVYNEQFF | TGTGCCAGCACCACCTTCCCCCCCCGGACAGGGGTCTACAATGAGCAGTTCTTC
TRBJ2-1 | NA | NA | TRBV6-5 | CASSYSSRGDEQFF | TGTGCCAGCAGTTACTCTTCCAGGGGAGATGAGCAGTTCTTC
TRBJ2-7 | few | TRBD1 | TRBV20-1 | CSARYLRGQGHEQYF | TGCAGTGCTAGATACCTCAGGGGACAGGGCCACGAGCAGTACTTC
TRBJ1-5 | few | TRBD1 | TRBV10-2 | CASSDREPQPQHF | TGCGCCAGCAGCGACAGGGAGCCTCAGCCCCAGCATTTT